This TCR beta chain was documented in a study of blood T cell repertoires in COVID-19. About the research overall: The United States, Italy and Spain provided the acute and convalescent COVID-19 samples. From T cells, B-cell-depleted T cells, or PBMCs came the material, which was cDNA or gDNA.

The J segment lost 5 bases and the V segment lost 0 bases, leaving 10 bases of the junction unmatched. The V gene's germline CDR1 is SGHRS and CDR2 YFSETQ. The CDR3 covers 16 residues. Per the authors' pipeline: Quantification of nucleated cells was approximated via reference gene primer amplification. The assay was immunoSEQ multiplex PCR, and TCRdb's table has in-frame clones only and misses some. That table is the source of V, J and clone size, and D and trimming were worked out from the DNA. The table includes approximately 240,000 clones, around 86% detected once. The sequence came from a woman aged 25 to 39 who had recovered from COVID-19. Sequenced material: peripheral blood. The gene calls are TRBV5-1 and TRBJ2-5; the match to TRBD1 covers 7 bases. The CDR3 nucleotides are TGCGCCAGCAGCTTGGCCGAAGGGGGCTCGCGGGAGACCCAGTACTTC. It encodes CASSLAEGGSRETQYF.